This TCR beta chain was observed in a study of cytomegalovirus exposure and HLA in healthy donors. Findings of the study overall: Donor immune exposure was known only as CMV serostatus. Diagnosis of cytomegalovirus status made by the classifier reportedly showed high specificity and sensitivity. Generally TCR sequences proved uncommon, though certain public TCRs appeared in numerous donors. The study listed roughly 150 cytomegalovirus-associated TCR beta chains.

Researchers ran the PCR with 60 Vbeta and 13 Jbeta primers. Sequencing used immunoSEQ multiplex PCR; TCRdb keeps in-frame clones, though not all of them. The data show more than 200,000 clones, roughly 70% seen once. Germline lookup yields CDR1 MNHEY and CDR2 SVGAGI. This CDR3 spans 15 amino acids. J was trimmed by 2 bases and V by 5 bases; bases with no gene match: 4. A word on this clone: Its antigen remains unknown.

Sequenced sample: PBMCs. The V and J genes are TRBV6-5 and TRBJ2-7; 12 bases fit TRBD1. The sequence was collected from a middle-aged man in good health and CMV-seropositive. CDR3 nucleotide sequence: TGTGCCAGCAGTGGGGGACAGGGGGCTACCTACGAGCAGTACTTC. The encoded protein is CASSGGQGATYEQYF.